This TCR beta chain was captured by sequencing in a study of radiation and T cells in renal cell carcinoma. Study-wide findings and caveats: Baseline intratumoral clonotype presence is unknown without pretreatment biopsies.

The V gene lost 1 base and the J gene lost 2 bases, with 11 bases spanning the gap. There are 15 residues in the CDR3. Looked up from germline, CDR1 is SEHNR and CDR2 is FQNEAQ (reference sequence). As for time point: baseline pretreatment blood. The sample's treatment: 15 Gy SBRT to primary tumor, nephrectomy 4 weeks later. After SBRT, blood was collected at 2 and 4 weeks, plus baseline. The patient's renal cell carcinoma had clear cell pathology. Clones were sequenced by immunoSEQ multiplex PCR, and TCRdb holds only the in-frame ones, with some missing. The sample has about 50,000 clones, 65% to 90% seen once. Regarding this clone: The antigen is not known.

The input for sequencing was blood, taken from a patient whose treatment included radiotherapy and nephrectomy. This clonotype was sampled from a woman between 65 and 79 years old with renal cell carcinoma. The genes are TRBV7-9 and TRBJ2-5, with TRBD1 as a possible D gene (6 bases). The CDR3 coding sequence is TGTGCCAGCAGCTTAGAAGGGGGTAGACAAGAGACCCAGTACTTC. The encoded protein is CASSLEGGRQETQYF.